These 24 T cell receptor beta chains were all obtained from the same sample, sequenced in a study of blood T cell repertoires in COVID-19. The data were produced by immunoSEQ multiplex PCR, yet TCRdb's version contains in-frame clones alone and is incomplete. The profile shows approximately 250,000 clones, around 84% of them singletons. The sequencing input was peripheral blood. The receptor source for this set is a man aged 55 to 70 with acute or convalescent COVID-19.

Worth noting for this clone: Its ends do not fully match the called genes, so a read error is possible. The chain joins TRBV12-3 or TRBV12-4 to TRBJ1-2; 10 bases map to TRBD1. The CDR3 covers 13 residues. DNA for the CDR3: TGTGCCAGCAGTTTGGGAAACCGGGACAGGGGACACTTC. This codes for CASSLGNRDRGHF.

This clone appeared once. The sample carries other DNA sequences with the same CDR3. J is TRBJ1-2 and V is TRBV5-1; 9 bases are shared with TRBD1. The CDR3 extends over 14 amino acids. The ends lost 0 bases at V and 7 bases at J; junction bases unmatched: 4. Germline V gives CDR1 SGHRS, CDR2 YFSETQ. The CDR3 loop is CASSLGDRVGGYTF. CDR3 in DNA: TGCGCCAGCAGCTTGGGGGACAGGGTAGGTGGCTACACCTTC.

The CDR3 region has the DNA TGTGCCAGCTCACCCCAGAACAGGAAGAACTATGGCTACACCTTC. Amino acids: CASSPQNRKNYGYTF. V gene TRBV18 combines with J gene TRBJ1-2, with a possible D match to TRBD1 (5 bases). The CDR3 consists of 15 residues. Per the germline V gene, CDR1 is KGHSH and CDR2 is LQKENI. V was pared by 3 bases and J by 2 bases, with 13 bases between. The entire variable domain, with the rest obtained from reference TRBV18 and TRBJ1-2, is as follows: NAGVMQNPRHLVRRRGQEARLRCSPMKGHSHVYWYRQLPEEGLKFMVYLQKENIIDESGMPKERFSAEFPKEGPSILRIQQVVRGDSAAYFCASSPQNRKNYGYTFGSGTRLTVV.

The chain couples TRBV29-1 to TRBJ1-4; no definite D call. The CDR3 loop spans 13 amino acids. CDR1 is SQVTM and CDR2 is ANQGSEA in the germline V gene. Trimming removed 7 bases at V and 0 bases at J, with 9 bases between. In DNA, the CDR3 is TGCAGCGCGTTACTTGCAACTAATGAAAAACTGTTTTTT. This gives the protein CSALLATNEKLFF. Based on the CDR3 plus reference TRBV29-1 and TRBJ1-4, the full variable domain is SAVISQKPSRDICQRGTSLTIQCQVDSQVTMMFWYRQQPGQSLTLIATANQGSEATYESGFVIDKFPISRPNLTFSTLTVSNMSPEDSSIYLCSALLATNEKLFFGSGTQLSVL.

The rearrangement links TRBV5-4 to TRBJ2-3, with D tentatively TRBD2 (5 bases). Between the trimmed V and J ends, which lost 0 bases and 9 bases, there was a span of 14 bases. Germline lookup yields CDR1 SGHNT and CDR2 YYREEE (reference sequence). The CDR3 runs 14 residues. The CDR3 is CASSLGILGGTQYF. The CDR3 bases are TGTGCCAGCAGCTTGGGGATATTGGGCGGGACGCAGTATTTT. The full variable domain, with the rest looked up from reference TRBV5-4 and TRBJ2-3, is ETGVTQSPTHLIKTRGQQVTLRCSSQSGHNTVSWYQQALGQGPQFIFQYYREEENGRGNFPPRFSGLQFPNYSSELNVNALELDDSALYLCASSLGILGGTQYFGPGTRLTVL.

The chain recombines TRBV19 with TRBJ2-3; 7 nucleotides agree with TRBD2. Germline V CDR1 and CDR2: LNHDA, SQIVND (reference sequence). J gave up 1 base and V 5 bases, and 9 bases lay outside the gene matches. There are 16 residues in the CDR3. Here the CDR3 reads CASSLPTRGGTDTQYF. CDR3 coding DNA: TGTGCCAGTAGTCTACCGACTCGGGGGGGCACAGATACGCAGTATTTT.

The chain joins TRBV6-5 to TRBJ2-1; 9 bases agree with TRBD2. With 7 bases clipped from V and 8 bases from J, the junction kept 6 bases outside the gene matches. Germline lookup yields CDR1 MNHEY and CDR2 SVGAGI. The CDR3 sequence is 13 residues long. The CDR3, as DNA: TGTGCCAGCACCCCGGGACTAGCATATGAGCAGTTCTTC. It yields the protein CASTPGLAYEQFF.

V and J are TRBV9 and TRBJ2-5; TRBD2 matches 8 bases. The CDR3 has 16 amino acids. The trim removed 0 bases at V and 6 bases at J, leaving 10 bases unmatched. Germline V gene lookup returns CDR1 SGDLS and CDR2 YYNGEE. The CDR3: CASSVDAGLVTQTQYF. The CDR3 nucleotides read TGTGCCAGCAGCGTAGACGCGGGACTAGTAACGCAGACCCAGTACTTC.

This clone has just a few counts. The chain is built from TRBV24-1 and TRBJ2-2, with 10 positions matching TRBD1. The CDR3 loop spans 16 amino acids. V lost 4 bases to trimming and J lost 4 bases; unmatched junction nucleotides: 5. The germline gives CDR1 KGHDR, CDR2 SFDVKD. CDR3 bases: TGTGCCACCAGTGACCCCGGGACAGGGGTCACCGGGGAGCTGTTTTTT. This gives the protein CATSDPGTGVTGELFF.

The chain uses TRBV6-2 or TRBV6-3 and TRBJ2-1; D might be TRBD1 (6 bases). V lost 2 bases to trimming and J lost 4 bases, with 15 bases between them. This CDR3 is built from 16 residues. The germline gives CDR1 MNHEY, CDR2 SVGEGT. The CDR3 protein is CASSYGGSVRYNEQFF. The CDR3 DNA sequence: TGTGCCAGCAGTTACGGGGGCAGTGTCCGTTACAATGAGCAGTTCTTC.

The chain combines TRBV5-1 with TRBJ2-1; 9 bases fit TRBD2. V was clipped by 5 bases and J by 0 bases; unmatched bases: 3. Germline CDR1 reads SGHRS; CDR2 reads YFSETQ. The CDR3 runs 15 residues. This chain's CDR3 is CASSISGGSYNEQFF. The CDR3 bases are TGCGCCAGCAGTATTAGCGGGGGCTCCTACAATGAGCAGTTCTTC.

The rearrangement links TRBV6-5 to TRBJ1-3, with D unclear. V was trimmed by 5 bases and J by 4 bases, leaving 15 bases between them. The CDR3 is 15 residues long. Looked up from germline, CDR1 is MNHEY and CDR2 is SVGAGI. The CDR3 DNA sequence: TGTGCCAGCAGTCTCTCTGGGGAGGGCGGAAACACCATATATTTT. It encodes CASSLSGEGGNTIYF.

Here the CDR3 DNA reads TGCAGTGCTAGTCCCCTAGCGGGGGGCACCGGGGAGCTGTTTTTT. Translation: CSASPLAGGTGELFF. The J gene is TRBJ2-2, the V gene TRBV20-1; 11 bases agree with TRBD2. Germline V gene sequence: CDR1 DFQATT, CDR2 SNEGSKA (reference sequence). The CDR3 totals 15 residues. Losses at the gene ends were 3 bases for V and 4 bases for J; bases not matched to a gene: 4.

This chain links TRBV4-2 with TRBJ1-3; no firm D call. V was clipped by 0 bases and J by 0 bases, with 6 bases between them. CDR3 length: 15 residues. Germline V CDR1 and CDR2: LGHNA, YNFKEQ. The CDR3 sequence is CASSQEQNSGNTIYF. CDR3 DNA: TGTGCCAGCAGCCAAGAACAGAACTCTGGAAACACCATATATTTT.

The chain carries TRBV28 and TRBJ1-4; a weak D match, TRBD1 (6 bases). This CDR3 spans 16 amino acids. Germline assignment: CDR1 MDHEN and CDR2 SYDVKM. The V end was cut by 6 bases, the J end by 3 bases, with 17 bases between. The CDR3 loop is CASRKYRDTSNEKLFF. The CDR3 nucleotides are TGTGCCAGCAGGAAATACCGGGACACCTCTAATGAAAAACTGTTTTTT.

The sample holds a few counts of this clone. The chain uses TRBV18 and TRBJ2-7, with a weak D call TRBD1 (6 bases). Trimming pared 3 bases from V and 7 bases from J, leaving 19 bases between. CDR1 and CDR2 (germline): KGHSH, LQKENI. This CDR3 spans 15 amino acids. The CDR3: CASSPSRDNPREQYF. In nucleotides, the CDR3 is TGTGCCAGCTCACCCTCACGGGACAACCCTCGAGAGCAGTACTTC. Full variable domain (remainder filled in from reference TRBV18 and TRBJ2-7): NAGVMQNPRHLVRRRGQEARLRCSPMKGHSHVYWYRQLPEEGLKFMVYLQKENIIDESGMPKERFSAEFPKEGPSILRIQQVVRGDSAAYFCASSPSRDNPREQYFGPGTRLTVT.

J is TRBJ2-1 and V is TRBV6-5; D is undetermined. Germline CDR1 reads MNHEY; CDR2 reads SVGAGI. V lost 6 bases and J 3 bases, leaving 15 bases between the germline ends. This CDR3 contains 15 residues. The CDR3 loop reads CASRKGSGLYNEQFF. The CDR3 nucleotides are TGTGCCAGCAGGAAAGGATCAGGCCTCTACAATGAGCAGTTCTTC.

The chain combines TRBV5-4 with TRBJ1-6; TRBD1 agrees at 8 bases. Losses at the gene ends were 2 bases for V and 5 bases for J; bases not matched to a gene: 9. CDR1 SGHNT and CDR2 YYREEE come from the germline V gene (reference sequence). The CDR3 has 17 residues. This CDR3 is CASSFKPGTGDNSPLHF. The CDR3 DNA is TGTGCCAGCAGCTTCAAACCTGGGACAGGCGATAATTCACCCCTCCACTTT.

This rearrangement joins TRBV27 to TRBJ2-3, with TRBD2 identical over 14 bases. The germline V gene has CDR1 MNHEY and CDR2 SMNVEV (reference sequence). CDR3 size: 15 residues. Trimming cost V 5 bases and J 4 bases; bases outside gene matches: 2. The CDR3 DNA reads TGTGCCAGCAGTCCGGGACTAGCGGGGGCAGATACGCAGTATTTT. Translating it yields CASSPGLAGADTQYF.

With regard to this clone: Other DNA variants within this sample encode the same CDR3. The chain is built from TRBV28 and TRBJ2-1, with D possibly matching TRBD2 (6 bases). Deletions cut 3 bases from V and 1 base from J, with 7 bases between. CDR1 and CDR2 from the germline V gene are MDHEN and SYDVKM. The CDR3 has 14 residues. CDR3 sequence: CASSLGTSYNEQFF. Here the CDR3 DNA reads TGTGCCAGCAGTTTGGGGACTTCCTACAATGAGCAGTTCTTC.

The chain combines TRBV4-2 with TRBJ2-1, with 14 nucleotides matching TRBD2. Per the germline V gene, CDR1 is LGHNA and CDR2 is YNFKEQ. V shed 4 bases, J shed 6 bases, and the junction held 8 bases outside the gene matches. The CDR3 sequence is 17 residues long. The CDR3 nucleotides read TGTGCCAGCAGCCCCTTGACTAGCGGGAGGGCCGGCAATGAGCAGTTCTTC. It codes for CASSPLTSGRAGNEQFF.

The genes are TRBV7-9 and TRBJ1-6; D remains ambiguous. The ends were cut back, 5 bases at V and 8 bases at J, with 7 bases in the middle. The CDR3 runs 12 residues. CDR1 and CDR2 from the germline V gene are SEHNR and FQNEAQ (reference sequence). CDR3 region: CASSLAHSPLHF. The CDR3, as DNA: TGTGCCAGCAGCCTGGCCCATTCACCCCTCCACTTT.

The chain is built from TRBV5-1 and TRBJ2-7, with 12 nucleotides matching TRBD1. The J segment lost 6 bases and the V segment lost 2 bases, leaving 6 bases of the junction unmatched. Looked up from germline, CDR1 is SGHRS and CDR2 is YFSETQ. This CDR3 region has 15 residues. This CDR3 reads CASSFRDRGRGEQYF. For the CDR3, the DNA is TGCGCCAGCAGCTTCCGGGACAGGGGGCGCGGCGAGCAGTACTTC.

The V and J genes are TRBV18 and TRBJ1-2, with TRBD1 identical over 7 bases. After removal of 6 bases from V and 8 bases from J, the junction contained 12 bases not matched to a gene. Germline lookup yields CDR1 KGHSH and CDR2 LQKENI. The CDR3 length is 14 residues. CDR3 coding DNA: TGTGCCAGCTCGCCTAACTCGCAGGGGGGCGGCTACACCTTC. Protein product: CASSPNSQGGGYTF.